This TCR beta chain was sequenced during a study of cytomegalovirus exposure and HLA in healthy donors. Regarding this clone: Its antigen is unknown.

CDR3 length: 16 amino acids. V lost 6 bases and J lost 0; bases outside the gene matches: 8. Germline-derived CDR1 and CDR2 are SGHAT and FQNNGV. The PCR made use of 60 Vbeta and 13 Jbeta primers. Produced via immunoSEQ multiplex PCR; TCRdb's table is partial and in-frame only. The table lists some 150,000 clones, 65% to 80% of them singletons, with about 1.5% in the top ten. Study results and limitations: By a later analysis, the bulk of CMV-associated TCR beta chains appeared HLA-restricted. Immune exposure information comprised only CMV serostatus. Previous analysis showed most TCR beta V segments were productive about 87% or about 30% of the time.

The chain couples TRBV11-2 to TRBJ2-7; 10 bases align to TRBD2. The clonotype was recovered from a woman aged 25 to 39 in good health and CMV-seronegative. Sequencing used PBMCs. The CDR3 is CASSRTSGASSYEQYF. The CDR3 region has the DNA TGTGCCAGCAGTCGTACTAGCGGGGCCTCCTCCTACGAGCAGTACTTC. The whole variable domain, remainder taken from reference TRBV11-2 and TRBJ2-7, is EAGVAQSPRYKIIEKRQSVAFWCNPISGHATLYWYQQILGQGPKLLIQFQNNGVVDDSQLPKDRFSAERLKGVDSTLKIQPAKLEDSAVYLCASSRTSGASSYEQYFGPGTRLTVT.